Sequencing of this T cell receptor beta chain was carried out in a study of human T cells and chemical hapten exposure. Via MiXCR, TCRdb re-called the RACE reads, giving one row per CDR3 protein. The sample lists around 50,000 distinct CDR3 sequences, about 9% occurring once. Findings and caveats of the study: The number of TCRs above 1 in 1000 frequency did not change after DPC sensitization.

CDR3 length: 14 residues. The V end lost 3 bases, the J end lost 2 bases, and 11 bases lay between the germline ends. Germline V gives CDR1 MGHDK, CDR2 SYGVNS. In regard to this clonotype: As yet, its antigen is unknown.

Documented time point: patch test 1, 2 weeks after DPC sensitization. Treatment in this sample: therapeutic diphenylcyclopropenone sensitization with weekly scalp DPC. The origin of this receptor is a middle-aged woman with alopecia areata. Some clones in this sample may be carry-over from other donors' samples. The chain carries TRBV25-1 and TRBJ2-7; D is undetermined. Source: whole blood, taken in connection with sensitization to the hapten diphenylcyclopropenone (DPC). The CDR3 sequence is CASSEPGLPYEQYF. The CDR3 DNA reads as TGTGCCAGCAGTGAGCCCGGGTTACCCTACGAGCAGTACTTC.